Listed below are T cell receptor beta chains from one sample, sequenced in a study of T-cell memory formation after mild COVID-19. TCRdb reprocessed the 5' RACE reads with MiXCR, giving one entry per CDR3 protein. Of more than 300,000 distinct CDR3 sequences in the sample, approximately 14% were seen once. The specimen sequenced was PBMCs or a T cell subset sorted from them (not recorded which). These receptors originate from a man between 18 and 35 years old who had mild COVID-19 (a few samples of this study predate the infection). Cell type and time point are not known. Both conserved end residues are trimmed from each CDR3. Fields, in order: clone size, V gene, CDR3 protein. Clone size, where shown, is once, few, many, or a class for clones that have expanded.

NA TRBV11-2 ASSFGAGGPVDTQY
NA TRBV7-4 ASSLLSGGLSYEQY
NA TRBV9 ASSPERPGANVLT
NA TRBV5-1 ASSGGDGVLSYNSPLH
NA TRBV5-4 ASSTRDRGHTGELF
many TRBV5-1 ASSLGLASTDTQY
NA TRBV5-5 ASSLALLLLAGEIGQF
few TRBV11-2 ASSLSSSYNTEAF
few TRBV4-3 ASSRRFAYGAGEQY
NA TRBV7-9 ASSPGTSGGVQETQY
many TRBV5-1 ASSWGDRGPNTEAF
NA TRBV6-2/TRBV6-3 ASSYSTLAGEHTQY
many TRBV10-3 AISDSTGNPYEQY
NA TRBV2 ATLPRDRAYEQY
NA TRBV6-2/TRBV6-3 ASRGTRSGRTDTQY
NA TRBV18 ASSPRPDTEAF
few TRBV12-3/TRBV12-4 ASSGRTVSYEQY
few TRBV29-1 SVDPRDSLNTEAF
few TRBV6-5 ASSYSTSGDNEQF
many TRBV5-1 ASSLLSGSSYEQY
few TRBV4-1 ASSQETSGRRTQY
NA TRBV6-2/TRBV6-3 ASSYLGGSVGQPQH
NA TRBV18 ASSPSDSYEQY
many TRBV6-1 ASSLSGGGRGAQY
few TRBV12-3/TRBV12-4 ASSSYGLAGISDTQY
few TRBV6-2/TRBV6-3 ASSPPILAGAWEQY
NA TRBV6-5 ASSPRLAGGDPYNEQF
NA TRBV2 ASSGGSGVEQF
NA TRBV5-5 ASSPIPRGNEQF
few TRBV4-3 ATAASYNEQF
NA TRBV27 ASIREQGNTDTQY
NA TRBV20-1 SASQSGGITQY
once TRBV25-1 ASSEYRGNSGANVLT
few TRBV4-3 ASSQAGMNTGELF
many TRBV29-1 SVRSTSGGNTGELF
NA TRBV6-2/TRBV6-3 ASSYSRGALNTEAF
few TRBV7-2 ASRIGTGTSNEQF
few TRBV7-2 ASSLGDRGQGGTQY
many TRBV7-2 ASSFAGDETQY
NA TRBV12-3/TRBV12-4 ASARGTEETQY
few TRBV5-1 ASSLAGNTIY
many TRBV7-7 ASSFGTGDIQY
many TRBV5-1 ASRSLATNTGELF
NA TRBV7-3 ASSPWGGGQETQY
few TRBV24-1 ATSAARGDTQY
few TRBV20-1 SARVREDYT
NA TRBV6-6 ASRTDGLYGYT
NA TRBV4-2 ASSPDLNKQDEQY
NA TRBV10-1 ASSTGTGLLDTQY
few TRBV5-1 ASSPTGGGQPQH
many TRBV7-8 ASSQGLSFAGELF
many TRBV9 ASSVGHSTDTQY
NA TRBV5-1 ASSWQGLTYNEQF
few TRBV5-1 ASRVRTTDYGYT